This TCR beta chain was captured by sequencing in a study of T cell responses to AZD1222 COVID-19 vaccine. The length of the CDR3 is 15 residues. Germline assignment: CDR1 SGDLS and CDR2 YYNGEE. V lost 0 bases, J lost 3 bases, and 10 bases lay in between. Sequencing was performed with immunoSEQ multiplex PCR; in TCRdb, only in-frame clones are kept and a portion is missing. The repertoire has about 94,000 clones, approximately 90% of them found once; the top ten carry roughly an eighth. The chain combines TRBV9 with TRBJ1-3; D might be TRBD1 (6 bases). The sequence was collected from an adult who received the AZD1222 COVID-19 vaccine. Source: peripheral blood, taken 28 days after the second AZD1222 dose. CDR3 sequence (DNA): TGTGCCAGCAGCGTAGCAGGGGCCCATGGAAACACCATATATTTT. Amino acid sequence: CASSVAGAHGNTIYF.